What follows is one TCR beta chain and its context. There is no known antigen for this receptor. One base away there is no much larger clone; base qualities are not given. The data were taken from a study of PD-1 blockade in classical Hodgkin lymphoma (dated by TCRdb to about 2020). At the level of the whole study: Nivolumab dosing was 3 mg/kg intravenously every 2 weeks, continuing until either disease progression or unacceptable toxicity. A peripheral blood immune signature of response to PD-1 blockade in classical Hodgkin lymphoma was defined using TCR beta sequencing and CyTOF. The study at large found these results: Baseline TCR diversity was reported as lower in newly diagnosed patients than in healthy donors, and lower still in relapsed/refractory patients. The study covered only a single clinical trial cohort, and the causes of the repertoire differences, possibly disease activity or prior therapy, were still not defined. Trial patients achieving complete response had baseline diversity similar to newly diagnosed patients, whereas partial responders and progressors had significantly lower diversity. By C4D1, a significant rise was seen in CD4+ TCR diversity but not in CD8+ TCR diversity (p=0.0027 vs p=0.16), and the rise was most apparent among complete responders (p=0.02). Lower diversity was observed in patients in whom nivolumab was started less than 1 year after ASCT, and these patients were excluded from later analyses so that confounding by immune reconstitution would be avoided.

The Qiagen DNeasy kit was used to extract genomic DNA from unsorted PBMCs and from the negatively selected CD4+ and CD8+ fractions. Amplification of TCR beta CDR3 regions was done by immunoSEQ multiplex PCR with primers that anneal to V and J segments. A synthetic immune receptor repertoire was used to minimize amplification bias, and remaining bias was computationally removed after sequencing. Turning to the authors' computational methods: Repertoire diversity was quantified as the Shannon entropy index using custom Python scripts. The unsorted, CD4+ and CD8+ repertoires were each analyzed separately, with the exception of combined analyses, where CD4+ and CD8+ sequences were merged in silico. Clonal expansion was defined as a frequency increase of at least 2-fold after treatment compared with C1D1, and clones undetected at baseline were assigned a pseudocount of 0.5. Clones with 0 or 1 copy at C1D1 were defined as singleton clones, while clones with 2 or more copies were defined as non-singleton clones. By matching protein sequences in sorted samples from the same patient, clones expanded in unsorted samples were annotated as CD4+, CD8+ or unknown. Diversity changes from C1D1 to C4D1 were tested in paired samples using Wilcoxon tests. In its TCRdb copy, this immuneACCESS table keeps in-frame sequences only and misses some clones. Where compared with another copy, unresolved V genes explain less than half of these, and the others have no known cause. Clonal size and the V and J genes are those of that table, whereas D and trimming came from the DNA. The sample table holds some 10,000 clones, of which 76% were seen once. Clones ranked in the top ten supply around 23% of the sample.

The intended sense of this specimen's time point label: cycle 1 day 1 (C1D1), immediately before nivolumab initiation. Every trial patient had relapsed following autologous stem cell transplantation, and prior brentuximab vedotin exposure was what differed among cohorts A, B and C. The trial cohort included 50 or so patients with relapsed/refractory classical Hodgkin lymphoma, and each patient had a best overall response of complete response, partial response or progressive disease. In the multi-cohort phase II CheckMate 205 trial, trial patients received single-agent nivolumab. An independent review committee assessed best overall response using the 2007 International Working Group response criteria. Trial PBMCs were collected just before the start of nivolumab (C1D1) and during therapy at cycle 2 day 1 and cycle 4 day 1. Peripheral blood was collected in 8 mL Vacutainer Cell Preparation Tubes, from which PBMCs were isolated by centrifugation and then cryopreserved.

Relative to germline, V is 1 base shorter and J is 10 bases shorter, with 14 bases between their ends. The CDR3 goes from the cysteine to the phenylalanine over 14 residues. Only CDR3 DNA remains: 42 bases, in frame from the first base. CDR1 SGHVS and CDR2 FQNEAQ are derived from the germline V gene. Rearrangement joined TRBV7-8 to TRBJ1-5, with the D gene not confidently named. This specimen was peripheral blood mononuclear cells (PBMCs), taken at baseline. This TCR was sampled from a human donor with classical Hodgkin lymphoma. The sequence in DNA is TGTGCCAGCAGCTTAGAGGACTCAGCAGGCCCCCAGCATTTT. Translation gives CASSLEDSAGPQHF.